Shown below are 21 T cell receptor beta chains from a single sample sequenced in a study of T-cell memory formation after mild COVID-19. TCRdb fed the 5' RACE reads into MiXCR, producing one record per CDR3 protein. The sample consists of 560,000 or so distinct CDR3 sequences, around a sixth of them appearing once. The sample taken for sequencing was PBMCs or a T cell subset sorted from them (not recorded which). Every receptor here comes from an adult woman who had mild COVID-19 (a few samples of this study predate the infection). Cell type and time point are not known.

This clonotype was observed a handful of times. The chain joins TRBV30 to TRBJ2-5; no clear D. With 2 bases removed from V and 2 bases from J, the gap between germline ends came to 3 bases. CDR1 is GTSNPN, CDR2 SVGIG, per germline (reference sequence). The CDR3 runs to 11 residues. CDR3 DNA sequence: TGTGCCTGGAGTCAGCAAGAGACCCAGTACTTC. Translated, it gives CAWSQQETQYF. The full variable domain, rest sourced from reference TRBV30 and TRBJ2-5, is SQTIHQWPATLVQPVGSPLSLECTVEGTSNPNLYWYRQAAGRGLQLLFYSVGIGQISSEVPQNLSASRPQDRQFILSSKKLLLSDSGFYLCAWSQQETQYFGPGTRLLVL.

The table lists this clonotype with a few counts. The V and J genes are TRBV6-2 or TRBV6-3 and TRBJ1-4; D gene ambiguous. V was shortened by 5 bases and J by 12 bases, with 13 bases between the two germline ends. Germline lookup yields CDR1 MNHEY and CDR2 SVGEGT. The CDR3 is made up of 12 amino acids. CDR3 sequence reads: CASSPAERELFF. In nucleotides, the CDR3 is TGTGCCAGCAGTCCCGCCGAGCGAGAACTGTTTTTT.

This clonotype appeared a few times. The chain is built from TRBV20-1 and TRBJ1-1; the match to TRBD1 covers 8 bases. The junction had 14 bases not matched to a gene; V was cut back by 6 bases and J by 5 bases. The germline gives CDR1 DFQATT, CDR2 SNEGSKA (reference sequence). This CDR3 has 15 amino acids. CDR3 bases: TGCAGTGCCGGAAGGAGTGGCAGGGGGCAAACTGAAGCTTTCTTT. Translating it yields CSAGRSGRGQTEAFF.

In DNA, the CDR3 is TGTGCCAGCAGCTTAGGGAGGGCATCCTACGAGCAGTACTTC. This sequence encodes CASSLGRASYEQYF. The rearrangement joins TRBV7-8 to TRBJ2-7, with D possibly TRBD2 on 6 matching bases. This CDR3 spans 14 amino acids. V lost 1 base and J 1 base, leaving 8 bases between the germline ends. CDR1 and CDR2 (germline): SGHVS, FQNEAQ.

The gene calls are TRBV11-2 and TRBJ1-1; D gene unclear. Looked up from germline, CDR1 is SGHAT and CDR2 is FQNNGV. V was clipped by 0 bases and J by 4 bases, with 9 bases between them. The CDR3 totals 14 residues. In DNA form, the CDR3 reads TGTGCCAGCAGCTTAGATCCGGGGAGCACTGAAGCTTTCTTT. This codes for CASSLDPGSTEAFF.

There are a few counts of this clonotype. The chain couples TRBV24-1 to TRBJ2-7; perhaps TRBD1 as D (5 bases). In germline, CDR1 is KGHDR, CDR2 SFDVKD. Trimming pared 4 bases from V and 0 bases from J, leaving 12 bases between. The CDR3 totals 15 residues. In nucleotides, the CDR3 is TGTGCCACCAGTGACGCCTCAGGGAACTCCTACGAGCAGTACTTC. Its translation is CATSDASGNSYEQYF.

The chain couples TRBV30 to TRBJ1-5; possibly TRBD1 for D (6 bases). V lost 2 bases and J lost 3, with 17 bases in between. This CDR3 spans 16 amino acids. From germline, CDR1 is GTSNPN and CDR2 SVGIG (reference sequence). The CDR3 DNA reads TGTGCCTGGAGTACCCAGGGGAGGACAAACAATCAGCCCCAGCATTTT. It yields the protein CAWSTQGRTNNQPQHF. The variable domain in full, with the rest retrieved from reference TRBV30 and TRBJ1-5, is SQTIHQWPATLVQPVGSPLSLECTVEGTSNPNLYWYRQAAGRGLQLLFYSVGIGQISSEVPQNLSASRPQDRQFILSSKKLLLSDSGFYLCAWSTQGRTNNQPQHFGDGTRLSIL.

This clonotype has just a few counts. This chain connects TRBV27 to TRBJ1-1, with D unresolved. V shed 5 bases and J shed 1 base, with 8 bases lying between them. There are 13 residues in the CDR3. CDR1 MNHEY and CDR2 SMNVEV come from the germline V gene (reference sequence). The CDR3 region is CASSKSGNTEAFF. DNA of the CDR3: TGTGCCAGCAGTAAGTCCGGGAACACTGAAGCTTTCTTT.

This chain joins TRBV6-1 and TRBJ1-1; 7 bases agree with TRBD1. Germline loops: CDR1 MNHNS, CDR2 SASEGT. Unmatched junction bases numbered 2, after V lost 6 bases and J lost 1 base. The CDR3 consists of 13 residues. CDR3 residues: CASRQGTNTEAFF. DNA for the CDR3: TGTGCCAGCAGACAGGGGACGAACACTGAAGCTTTCTTT.

Here the CDR3 reads CASSQGPGLRGDGYTF. In DNA form, the CDR3 reads TGTGCCAGCAGCCAAGGGCCAGGCCTGAGGGGCGATGGCTACACCTTC. This chain links TRBV14 with TRBJ1-2, with D possibly being TRBD1 (5 bases). Germline V gives CDR1 SGHDN, CDR2 FVKESK. V lost 1 base and J 6 bases, leaving 18 bases between the germline ends. CDR3 size: 16 residues.

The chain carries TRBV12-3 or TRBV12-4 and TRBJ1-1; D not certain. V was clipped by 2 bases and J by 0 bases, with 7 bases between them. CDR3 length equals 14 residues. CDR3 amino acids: CASSLLRMNTEAFF. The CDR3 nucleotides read TGTGCCAGCAGTTTATTACGGATGAACACTGAAGCTTTCTTT.

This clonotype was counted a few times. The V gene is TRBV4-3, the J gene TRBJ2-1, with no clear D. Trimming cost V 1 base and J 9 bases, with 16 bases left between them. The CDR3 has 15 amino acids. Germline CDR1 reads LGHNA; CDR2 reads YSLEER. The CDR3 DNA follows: TGCGCCAGCAGCCAAGTTGTTCTTGGGCATATTGAGCAGTTCTTC. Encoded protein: CASSQVVLGHIEQFF.

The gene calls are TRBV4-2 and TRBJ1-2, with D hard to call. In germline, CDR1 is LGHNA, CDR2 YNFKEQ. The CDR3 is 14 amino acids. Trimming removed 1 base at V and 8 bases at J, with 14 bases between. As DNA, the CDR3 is TGTGCCAGCAGCCAAGTCCTGGCCGCGGAGGGCTACACCTTC. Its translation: CASSQVLAAEGYTF.

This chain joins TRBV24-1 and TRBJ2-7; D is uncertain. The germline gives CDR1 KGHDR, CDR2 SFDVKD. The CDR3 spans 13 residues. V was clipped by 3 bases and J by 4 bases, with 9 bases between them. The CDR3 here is CATSDPRGYEQYF. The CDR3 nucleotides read TGTGCCACCAGTGATCCCCGCGGATACGAGCAGTACTTC.

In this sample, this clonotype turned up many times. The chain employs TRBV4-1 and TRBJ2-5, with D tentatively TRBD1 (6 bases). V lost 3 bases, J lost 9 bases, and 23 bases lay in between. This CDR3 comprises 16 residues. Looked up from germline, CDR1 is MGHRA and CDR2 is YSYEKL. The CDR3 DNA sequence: TGCGCCAGCAGCCACCAAGGGAAGGACGGCGCAGGGGCCCAGTACTTC. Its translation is CASSHQGKDGAGAQYF.

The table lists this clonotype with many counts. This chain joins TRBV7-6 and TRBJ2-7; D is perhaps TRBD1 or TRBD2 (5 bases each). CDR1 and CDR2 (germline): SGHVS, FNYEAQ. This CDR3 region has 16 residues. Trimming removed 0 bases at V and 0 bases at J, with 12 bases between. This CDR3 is CASSLALRGPSYEQYF. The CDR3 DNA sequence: TGTGCCAGCAGCTTAGCATTACGGGGCCCCTCCTACGAGCAGTACTTC.

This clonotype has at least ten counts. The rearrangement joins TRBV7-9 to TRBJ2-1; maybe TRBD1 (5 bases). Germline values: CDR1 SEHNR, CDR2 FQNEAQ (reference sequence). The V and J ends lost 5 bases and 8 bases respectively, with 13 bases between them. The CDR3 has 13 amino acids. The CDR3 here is CASSPGHRYEQFF. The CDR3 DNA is TGTGCCAGCAGCCCTGGACATCGATATGAGCAGTTCTTC.

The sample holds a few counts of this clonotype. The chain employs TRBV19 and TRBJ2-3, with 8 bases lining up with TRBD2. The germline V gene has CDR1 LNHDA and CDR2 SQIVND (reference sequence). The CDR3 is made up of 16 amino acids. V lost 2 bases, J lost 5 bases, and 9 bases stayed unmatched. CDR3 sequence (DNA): TGTGCCAGTAGTATATCCTATGCGGGAGGTCGAGATACGCAGTATTTT. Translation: CASSISYAGGRDTQYF.

CDR3 in amino acids: CATSDPGGGNTGELFF. In DNA form, the CDR3 reads TGTGCCACCAGTGATCCTGGCGGTGGGAACACCGGGGAGCTGTTTTTT. This chain uses TRBV24-1 with TRBJ2-2; D gene ambiguous. V was trimmed by 3 bases and J by 1 base, leaving 11 bases between them. Germline assignment: CDR1 KGHDR and CDR2 SFDVKD. The CDR3 loop spans 16 amino acids.

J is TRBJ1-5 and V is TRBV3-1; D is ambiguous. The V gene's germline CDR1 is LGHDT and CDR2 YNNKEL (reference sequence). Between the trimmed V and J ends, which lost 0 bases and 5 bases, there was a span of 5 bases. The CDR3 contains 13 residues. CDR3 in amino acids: CASSQDIHQPQHF. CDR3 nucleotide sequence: TGTGCCAGCAGCCAAGATATACATCAGCCCCAGCATTTT.

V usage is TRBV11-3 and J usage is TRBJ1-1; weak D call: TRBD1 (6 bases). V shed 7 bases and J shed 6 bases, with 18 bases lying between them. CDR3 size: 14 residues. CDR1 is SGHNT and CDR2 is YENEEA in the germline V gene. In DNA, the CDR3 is TGTGCCAGCACCCATGGGGGGGCGAGCCCTGAAGCTTTCTTT. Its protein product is CASTHGGASPEAFF.